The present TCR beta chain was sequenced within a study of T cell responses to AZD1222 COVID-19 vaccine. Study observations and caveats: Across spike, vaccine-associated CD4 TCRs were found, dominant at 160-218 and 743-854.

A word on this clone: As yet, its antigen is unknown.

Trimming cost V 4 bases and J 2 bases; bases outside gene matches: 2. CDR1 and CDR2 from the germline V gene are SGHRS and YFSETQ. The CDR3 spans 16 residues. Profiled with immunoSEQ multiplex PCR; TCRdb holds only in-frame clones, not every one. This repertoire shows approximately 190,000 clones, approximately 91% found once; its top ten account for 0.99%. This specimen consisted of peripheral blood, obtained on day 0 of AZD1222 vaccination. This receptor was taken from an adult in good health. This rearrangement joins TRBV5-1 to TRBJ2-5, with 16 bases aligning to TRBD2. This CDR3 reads CASSLGLAGGQETQYF. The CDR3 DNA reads TGCGCCAGCAGCCTGGGACTAGCGGGGGGGCAAGAGACCCAGTACTTC.